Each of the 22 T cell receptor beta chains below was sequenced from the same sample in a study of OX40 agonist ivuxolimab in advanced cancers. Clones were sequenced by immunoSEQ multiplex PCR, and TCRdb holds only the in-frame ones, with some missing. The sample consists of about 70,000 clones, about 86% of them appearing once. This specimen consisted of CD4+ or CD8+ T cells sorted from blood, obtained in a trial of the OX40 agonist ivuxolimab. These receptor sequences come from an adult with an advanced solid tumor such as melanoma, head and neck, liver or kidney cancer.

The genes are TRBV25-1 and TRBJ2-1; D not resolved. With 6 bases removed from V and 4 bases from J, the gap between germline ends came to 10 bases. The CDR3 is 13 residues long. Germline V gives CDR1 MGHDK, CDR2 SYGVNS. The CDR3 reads CASSDPLYNEQFF. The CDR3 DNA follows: TGTGCCAGCAGCGATCCCCTTTACAATGAGCAGTTCTTC.

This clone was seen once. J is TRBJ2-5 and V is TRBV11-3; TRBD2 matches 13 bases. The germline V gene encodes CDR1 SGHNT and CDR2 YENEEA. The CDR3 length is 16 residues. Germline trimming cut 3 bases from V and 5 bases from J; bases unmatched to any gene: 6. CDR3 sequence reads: CASSLAGTSGAETQYF. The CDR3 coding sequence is TGTGCCAGCAGCTTGGCCGGGACTAGCGGGGCGGAGACCCAGTACTTC. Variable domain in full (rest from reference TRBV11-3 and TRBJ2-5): EAGVVQSPRYKIIEKKQPVAFWCNPISGHNTLYWYLQNLGQGPELLIRYENEEAVDDSQLPKDRFSAERLKGVDSTLKIQPAELGDSAVYLCASSLAGTSGAETQYFGPGTRLLVL.

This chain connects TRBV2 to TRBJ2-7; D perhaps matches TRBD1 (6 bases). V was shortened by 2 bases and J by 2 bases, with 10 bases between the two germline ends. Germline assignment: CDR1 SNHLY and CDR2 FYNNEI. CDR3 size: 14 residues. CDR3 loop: CASSETGIPYEQYF. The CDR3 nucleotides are TGTGCCAGCAGTGAAACAGGGATACCCTACGAGCAGTACTTC.

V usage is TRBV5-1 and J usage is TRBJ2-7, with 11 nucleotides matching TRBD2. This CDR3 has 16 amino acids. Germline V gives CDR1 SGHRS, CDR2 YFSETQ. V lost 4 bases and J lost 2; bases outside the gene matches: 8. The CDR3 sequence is CASSEKASGGTYEQYF. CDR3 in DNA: TGCGCCAGCAGCGAGAAGGCTAGCGGGGGGACCTACGAGCAGTACTTC.

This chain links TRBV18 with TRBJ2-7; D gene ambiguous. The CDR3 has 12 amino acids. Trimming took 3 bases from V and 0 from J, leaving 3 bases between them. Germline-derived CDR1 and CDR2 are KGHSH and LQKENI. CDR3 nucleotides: TGTGCCAGCTCACCGAACTCCTACGAGCAGTACTTC. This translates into CASSPNSYEQYF. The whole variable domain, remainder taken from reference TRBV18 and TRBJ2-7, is NAGVMQNPRHLVRRRGQEARLRCSPMKGHSHVYWYRQLPEEGLKFMVYLQKENIIDESGMPKERFSAEFPKEGPSILRIQQVVRGDSAAYFCASSPNSYEQYFGPGTRLTVT.

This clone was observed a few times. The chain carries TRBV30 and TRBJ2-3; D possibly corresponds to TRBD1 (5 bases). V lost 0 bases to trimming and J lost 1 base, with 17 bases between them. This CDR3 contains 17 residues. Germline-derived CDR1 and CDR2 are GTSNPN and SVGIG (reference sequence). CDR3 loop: CAWSVMSGPFGTDTQYF. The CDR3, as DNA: TGTGCCTGGAGTGTAATGTCAGGGCCATTTGGCACAGATACGCAGTATTTT.

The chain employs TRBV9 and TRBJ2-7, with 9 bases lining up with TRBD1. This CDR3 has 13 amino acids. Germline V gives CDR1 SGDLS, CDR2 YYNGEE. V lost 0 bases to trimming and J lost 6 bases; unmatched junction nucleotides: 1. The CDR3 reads CASSVGTGAEQYF. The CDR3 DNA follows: TGTGCCAGCAGCGTAGGGACAGGGGCCGAGCAGTACTTC.

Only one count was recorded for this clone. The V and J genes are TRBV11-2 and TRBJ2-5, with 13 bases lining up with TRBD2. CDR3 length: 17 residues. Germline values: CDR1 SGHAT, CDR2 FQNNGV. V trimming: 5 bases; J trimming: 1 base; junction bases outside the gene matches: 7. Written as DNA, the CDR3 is TGTGCCAGCAGCCCACAGGGGACTAGCGGGGCCCAAGAGACCCAGTACTTC. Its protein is CASSPQGTSGAQETQYF.

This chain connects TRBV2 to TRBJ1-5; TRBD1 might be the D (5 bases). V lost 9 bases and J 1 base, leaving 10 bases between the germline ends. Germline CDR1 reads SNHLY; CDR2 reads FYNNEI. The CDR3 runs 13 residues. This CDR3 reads CASEWDSNQPQHF. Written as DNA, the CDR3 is TGTGCCAGTGAGTGGGACAGCAATCAGCCCCAGCATTTT.

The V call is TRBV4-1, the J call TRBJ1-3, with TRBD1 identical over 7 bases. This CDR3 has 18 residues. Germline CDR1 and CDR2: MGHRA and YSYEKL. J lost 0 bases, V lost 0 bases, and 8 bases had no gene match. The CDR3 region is CASSQDETGPNSGNTIYF. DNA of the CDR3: TGCGCCAGCAGCCAAGACGAGACAGGGCCTAACTCTGGAAACACCATATATTTT.

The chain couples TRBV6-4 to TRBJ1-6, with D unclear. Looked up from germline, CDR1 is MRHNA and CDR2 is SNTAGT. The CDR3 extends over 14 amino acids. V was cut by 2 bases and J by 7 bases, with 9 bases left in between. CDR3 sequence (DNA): TGTGCCAGCAGTGACCGGATTGAGAATTCACCCCTCCACTTT. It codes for CASSDRIENSPLHF.

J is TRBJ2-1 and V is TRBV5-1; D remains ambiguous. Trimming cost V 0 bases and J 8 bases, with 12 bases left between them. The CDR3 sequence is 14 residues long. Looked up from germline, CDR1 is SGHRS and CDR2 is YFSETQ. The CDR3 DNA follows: TGCGCCAGCAGCTTGGCCATCATGATCGATGAGCAGTTCTTC. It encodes CASSLAIMIDEQFF.

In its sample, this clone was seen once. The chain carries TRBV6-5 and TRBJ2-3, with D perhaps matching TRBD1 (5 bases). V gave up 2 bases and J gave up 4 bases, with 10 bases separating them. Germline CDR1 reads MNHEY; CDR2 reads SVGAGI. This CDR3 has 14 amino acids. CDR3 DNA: TGTGCCAGCAGTTACAGGGGAAGGGCAGATACGCAGTATTTT. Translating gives CASSYRGRADTQYF.

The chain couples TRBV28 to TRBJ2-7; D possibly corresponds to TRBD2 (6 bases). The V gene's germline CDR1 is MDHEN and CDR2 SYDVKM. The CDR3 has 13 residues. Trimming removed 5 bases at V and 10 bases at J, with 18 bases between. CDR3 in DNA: TGTGCCAGCAGTGTCGGGACTCCGCTCCATCAGTACTTC. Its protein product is CASSVGTPLHQYF.

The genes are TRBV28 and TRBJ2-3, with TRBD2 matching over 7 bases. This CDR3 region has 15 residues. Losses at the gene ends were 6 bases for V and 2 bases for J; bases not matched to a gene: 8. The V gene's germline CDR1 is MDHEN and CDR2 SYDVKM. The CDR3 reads CASRETSPPTDTQYF. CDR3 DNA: TGTGCCAGCAGGGAGACTAGCCCTCCCACAGATACGCAGTATTTT. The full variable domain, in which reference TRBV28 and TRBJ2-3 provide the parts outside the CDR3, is DVKVTQSSRYLVKRTGEKVFLECVQDMDHENMFWYRQDPGLGLRLIYFSYDVKMKEKGDIPEGYSVSREKKERFSLILESASTNQTSMYLCASRETSPPTDTQYFGPGTRLTVL.

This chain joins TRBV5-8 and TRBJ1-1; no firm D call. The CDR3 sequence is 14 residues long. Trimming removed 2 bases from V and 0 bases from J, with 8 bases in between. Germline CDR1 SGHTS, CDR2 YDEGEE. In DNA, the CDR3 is TGTGCCAGCAGCTTCGGGCTTCTGAACACTGAAGCTTTCTTT. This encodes CASSFGLLNTEAFF.

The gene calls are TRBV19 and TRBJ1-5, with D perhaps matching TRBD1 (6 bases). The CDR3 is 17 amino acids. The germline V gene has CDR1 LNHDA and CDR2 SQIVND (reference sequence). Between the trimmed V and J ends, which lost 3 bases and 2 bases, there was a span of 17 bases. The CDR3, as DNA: TGTGCCAGTAGTATTATCCAGGGGATGCGGGGCAATCAGCCCCAGCATTTT. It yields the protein CASSIIQGMRGNQPQHF.

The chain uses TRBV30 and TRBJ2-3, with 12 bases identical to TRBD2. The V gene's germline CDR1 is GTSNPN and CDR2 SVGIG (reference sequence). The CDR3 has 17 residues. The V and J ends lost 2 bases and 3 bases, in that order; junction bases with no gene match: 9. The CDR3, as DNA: TGTGCCTGGAGTCGGACTAGCGGGGATCGCCGGACAGATACGCAGTATTTT. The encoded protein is CAWSRTSGDRRTDTQYF.

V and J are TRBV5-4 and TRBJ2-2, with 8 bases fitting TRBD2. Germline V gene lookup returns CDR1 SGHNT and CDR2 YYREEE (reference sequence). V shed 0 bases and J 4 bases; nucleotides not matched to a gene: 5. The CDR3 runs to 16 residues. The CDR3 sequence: CASSLAGGAGTGELFF. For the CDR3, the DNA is TGTGCCAGCAGCTTGGCGGGGGGGGCTGGCACCGGGGAGCTGTTTTTT.

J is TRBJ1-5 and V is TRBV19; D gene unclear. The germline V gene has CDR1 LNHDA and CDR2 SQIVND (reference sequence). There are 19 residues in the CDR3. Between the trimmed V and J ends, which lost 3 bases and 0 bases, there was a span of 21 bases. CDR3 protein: CASSMPPSGELYSNQPQHF. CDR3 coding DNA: TGTGCCAGTAGTATGCCCCCCTCCGGCGAGCTCTATAGCAATCAGCCCCAGCATTTT.

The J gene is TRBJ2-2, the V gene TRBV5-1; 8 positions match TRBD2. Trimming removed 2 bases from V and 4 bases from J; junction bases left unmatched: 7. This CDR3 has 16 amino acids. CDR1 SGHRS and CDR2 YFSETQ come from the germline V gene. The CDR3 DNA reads TGCGCCAGCAGCTTTTTAGCGGGAACGGCCACCGGGGAGCTGTTTTTT. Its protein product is CASSFLAGTATGELFF.

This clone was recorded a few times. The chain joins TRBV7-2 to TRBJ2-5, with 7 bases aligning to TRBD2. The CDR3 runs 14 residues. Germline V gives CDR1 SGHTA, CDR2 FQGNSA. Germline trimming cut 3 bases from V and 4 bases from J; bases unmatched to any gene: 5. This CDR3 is CASSLGGGGETQYF. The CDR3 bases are TGTGCCAGCAGCTTGGGGGGGGGAGGAGAGACCCAGTACTTC.